These 14 T cell receptor beta chains share one sample of origin, sequenced in a study of blood T cell repertoires in COVID-19. Repertoires were generated with immunoSEQ multiplex PCR, while TCRdb's copy carries only in-frame clones and drops some. The sample consists of approximately 300,000 clones, around 89% of them appearing once. Sequenced sample: peripheral blood. Every receptor here comes from a man aged 35-49 years with acute or convalescent COVID-19.

The chain carries TRBV4-1 and TRBJ2-2, with 10 bases fitting TRBD1. The V segment lost 3 bases and the J segment 3 bases; nucleotides outside the gene matches: 1. The CDR3 extends over 15 amino acids. CDR1 MGHRA and CDR2 YSYEKL come from the germline V gene. CDR3 loop: CASSHGTGDTGELFF. The CDR3 DNA reads TGCGCCAGCAGCCACGGGACAGGGGACACCGGGGAGCTGTTTTTT.

V is TRBV2 and J is TRBJ2-7; 7 bases line up with TRBD1. There are 13 residues in the CDR3. In germline, CDR1 is SNHLY, CDR2 FYNNEI. V lost 5 bases, J lost 7 bases, and 8 bases stayed unmatched. The CDR3 DNA sequence: TGTGCCAGCAGTCGGGACAGCCAACTGGAGCAGTACTTC. It is translated as CASSRDSQLEQYF.

The V gene is TRBV6-6, the J gene TRBJ1-1; D is unresolved. Germline CDR1 reads MNHNY; CDR2 reads SVGAGI (reference sequence). Trimming stripped 2 bases from V and 8 bases from J, with 18 bases between. The CDR3 is 15 residues long. In nucleotides, the CDR3 is TGTGCCAGCAGTTACAGTCGGCCGCTCGGGTTCGAAGCTTTCTTT. This codes for CASSYSRPLGFEAFF.

The chain uses TRBV19 and TRBJ1-2, with 8 bases that match TRBD1. CDR1 is LNHDA, CDR2 SQIVND, per germline (reference sequence). The CDR3 contains 14 residues. Trimming at V came to 5 bases and at J to 8 bases, leaving 10 bases not matched to a gene. The CDR3 spells CASSPDRALWGYTF. CDR3 coding DNA: TGTGCCAGTAGTCCGGACAGGGCACTATGGGGCTACACCTTC.

The chain links TRBV11-3 to TRBJ2-2; 7 positions agree with TRBD1. The length of the CDR3 is 15 residues. The J segment lost 5 bases and the V segment lost 5 bases, leaving 8 bases of the junction unmatched. Per germline, CDR1 SGHNT and CDR2 YENEEA. The CDR3 region has the DNA TGTGCCAGCAGCCCGCAACAGGGGCCAACCGGGGAGCTGTTTTTT. Its translation: CASSPQQGPTGELFF.

The chain couples TRBV5-1 to TRBJ1-1; D possibly corresponds to TRBD1 (6 bases). Germline CDR1 and CDR2: SGHRS and YFSETQ. V lost 4 bases to trimming and J lost 4 bases, with 14 bases between them. CDR3 length equals 14 residues. The CDR3 DNA follows: TGCGCCAGCAGCGTACAGGGTGAAATCACTGAAGCTTTCTTT. This codes for CASSVQGEITEAFF.

This chain joins TRBV2 and TRBJ2-3; the D gene is possibly TRBD2 (7 bases). Trimming took off 2 bases at V and 5 bases at J, with 11 bases between the two ends. Germline V lookup: CDR1 SNHLY, CDR2 FYNNEI. The CDR3 totals 14 residues. The CDR3 DNA reads as TGTGCCAGCAGTGAAAGGGGGAGGGGAGATACGCAGTATTTT. Translation gives CASSERGRGDTQYF.

This clone came up a few times. Written as DNA, the CDR3 is TGTGCCAGCAGCTCCGGGACAGGGCTATACAATGAGCAGTTCTTC. Residues: CASSSGTGLYNEQFF. The J gene is TRBJ2-1, the V gene TRBV5-6, with 9 bases lining up with TRBD1. This CDR3 spans 15 amino acids. From germline, CDR1 is SGHDT and CDR2 YYEEEE. V was clipped by 3 bases and J by 4 bases; unmatched bases: 5.

The chain is built from TRBV15 and TRBJ1-2; tentative D call: TRBD1 (5 bases). The CDR3 runs 16 residues. Germline V CDR1 and CDR2: LNHNV, YYDKDF (reference sequence). The V and J ends lost 1 base and 5 bases respectively, with 17 bases between them. CDR3 in amino acids: CATSRAGTGGPYGYTF. The CDR3 nucleotides read TGTGCCACCAGCAGAGCCGGGACGGGAGGTCCGTATGGCTACACCTTC.

The chain has TRBV24-1 and TRBJ1-5; weak D call: TRBD1 (6 bases). CDR3 length: 15 residues. The V gene lost 4 bases and the J gene lost 3 bases, with 12 bases spanning the gap. Germline V gene data show CDR1 as KGHDR and CDR2 as SFDVKD. CDR3: CATSDADRPNQPQHF. In DNA form, the CDR3 reads TGTGCCACCAGTGACGCAGACAGGCCCAATCAGCCCCAGCATTTT.

V and J are TRBV5-4 and TRBJ1-4; tentatively, D is TRBD1 (6 bases). The germline V and J ends were trimmed by 4 bases and 4 bases, with 14 bases remaining between them. CDR3 length: 15 amino acids. Per germline, CDR1 SGHNT and CDR2 YYREEE (reference sequence). For the CDR3, the DNA is TGTGCCAGCAGCGAACAGACAGGTTATAATGAAAAACTGTTTTTT. This translates into CASSEQTGYNEKLFF.

This sequence joins TRBV5-6 and TRBJ2-1; D is possibly TRBD1 (5 bases). The germline V gene encodes CDR1 SGHDT and CDR2 YYEEEE. The CDR3 is 15 amino acids. Deletions cut 5 bases from V and 2 bases from J, with 14 bases between. The CDR3 region is CASSWGSRAYNEQFF. The CDR3 nucleotides are TGTGCCAGCAGTTGGGGTAGCAGGGCCTACAATGAGCAGTTCTTC.

V is TRBV7-3 and J is TRBJ1-5; 10 bases are a match to TRBD1. V was clipped by 4 bases and J by 2 bases; unmatched bases: 8. Germline V gene data show CDR1 as SGHTA and CDR2 as FQGTGA. The length of the CDR3 is 17 residues. The CDR3 sequence is CASSSTGGTGGNQPQHF. The CDR3 region has the DNA TGTGCCAGCAGCTCAACAGGCGGGACAGGGGGCAATCAGCCCCAGCATTTT.

The chain has TRBV28 and TRBJ1-5; D uncertain. With 7 bases removed from V and 0 bases from J, the gap between germline ends came to 19 bases. Germline-derived CDR1 and CDR2 are MDHEN and SYDVKM. The CDR3 sequence is 17 residues long. Here the CDR3 DNA reads TGTGCCAGCAACCACGAGGCGGCTTATAATAGCAATCAGCCCCAGCATTTT. It yields the protein CASNHEAAYNSNQPQHF. Combining the CDR3 with reference TRBV28 and TRBJ1-5 gives the whole variable domain DVKVTQSSRYLVKRTGEKVFLECVQDMDHENMFWYRQDPGLGLRLIYFSYDVKMKEKGDIPEGYSVSREKKERFSLILESASTNQTSMYLCASNHEAAYNSNQPQHFGDGTRLSIL.